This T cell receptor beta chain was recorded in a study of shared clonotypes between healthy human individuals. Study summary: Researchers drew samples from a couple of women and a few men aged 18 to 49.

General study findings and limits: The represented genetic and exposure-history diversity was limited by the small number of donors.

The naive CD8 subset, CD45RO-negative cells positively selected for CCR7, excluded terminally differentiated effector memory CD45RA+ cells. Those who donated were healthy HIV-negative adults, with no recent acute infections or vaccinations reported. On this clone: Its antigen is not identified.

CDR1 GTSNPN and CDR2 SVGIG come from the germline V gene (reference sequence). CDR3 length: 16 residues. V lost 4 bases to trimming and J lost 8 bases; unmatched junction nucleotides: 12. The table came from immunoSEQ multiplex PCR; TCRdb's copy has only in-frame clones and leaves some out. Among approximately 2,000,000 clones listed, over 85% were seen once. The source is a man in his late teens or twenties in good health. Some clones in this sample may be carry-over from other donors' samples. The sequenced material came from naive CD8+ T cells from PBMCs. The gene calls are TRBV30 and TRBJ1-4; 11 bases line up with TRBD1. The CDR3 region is CAWTTGTGGTREKLFF. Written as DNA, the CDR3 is TGTGCCTGGACTACCGGGACAGGGGGAACTAGGGAAAAACTGTTTTTT.